This T cell receptor beta chain was identified in a study of regulatory T cells in long-lasting Graves disease. Relying on iRepertoire HTBI primers and Arm-PCR of CDR3 regions, the team built TCR beta libraries. TCRdb re-derived calls from the multiplex PCR reads in MiXCR, one entry per CDR3 protein. The sample includes about 450,000 distinct CDR3 sequences, around 15% seen only once; the top ten take about 15%. This clonotype was recorded at least ten times. The trim removed 5 bases at V and 9 bases at J, leaving 8 bases unmatched. The CDR3 is 14 amino acids. Per germline, CDR1 SGHRS and CDR2 YFSETQ. Time point denoted: newly diagnosed GD, antithyroid drugs for less than 3 months. The TCR library was made from RNA extracted from PBMCs. These data were likewise used in another study, on T cells in Graves' hyperthyroidism and ophthalmopathy.

This chain uses TRBV5-1 with TRBJ2-1; 10 nucleotides line up with TRBD2. This clonotype was obtained from a woman between 50 and 59 years old with Graves disease. This specimen consisted of peripheral blood mononuclear cells (PBMCs), obtained at new diagnosis, from a patient treated with antithyroid drugs. CDR3 sequence: CASRLAGEWSEQFF. Written as DNA, the CDR3 is TGCGCCAGCAGGCTAGCGGGAGAATGGAGTGAGCAGTTCTTC.